One sample yielded the 10 T cell receptor beta chains listed below, sequenced in a study of T cell responses to AZD1222 COVID-19 vaccine. Assay: immunoSEQ multiplex PCR; the TCRdb copy retains only in-frame clones and omits some. The sample has tens of thousands of clones, around four fifths seen once; the top ten hold 2.9%. The source material was peripheral blood, sampled on day 0 of AZD1222 vaccination. These receptors all stem from an adult in good health.

J is TRBJ2-1 and V is TRBV5-6; D remains unclear. Trimming stripped 1 base from V and 7 bases from J, with 15 bases between. This CDR3 contains 15 residues. CDR1 is SGHDT, CDR2 YYEEEE, per germline. The CDR3 loop reads CASSLSSRIRNEQFF. The CDR3 DNA is TGTGCCAGCAGCTTGTCTAGTCGGATTAGGAATGAGCAGTTCTTC.

This sequence joins TRBV2 and TRBJ2-1, with TRBD2 identical over 9 bases. The CDR3 runs to 12 residues. J gave up 7 bases and V 6 bases, and 1 base lay outside the gene matches. The germline CDR1 and CDR2 sequences are SNHLY and FYNNEI. The CDR3 here is CASSLAGNEQFF. The CDR3 DNA reads as TGTGCCAGCAGCCTAGCGGGGAATGAGCAGTTCTTC.

The rearrangement joins TRBV2 to TRBJ2-5, with 8 bases lining up with TRBD2. Per the germline V gene, CDR1 is SNHLY and CDR2 is FYNNEI. V gave up 8 bases and J gave up 7 bases; unmatched junction bases: 15. The CDR3 is made up of 15 amino acids. As DNA, the CDR3 is TGTGCCAGCCTCCGAGACGGGGGGGCCGGCGGGACCCAGTACTTC. Protein: CASLRDGGAGGTQYF.

The DNA of the CDR3 is TGTGCCAGCAGCCAACCAGGGGGGGGAGATACGCAGTATTTT. Translating it yields CASSQPGGGDTQYF. The V call is TRBV5-4, the J call TRBJ2-3; D might be TRBD1 or TRBD2, each matching 7 bases. In germline, CDR1 is SGHNT, CDR2 YYREEE (reference sequence). The V gene lost 4 bases and the J gene lost 5 bases, with 14 bases spanning the gap. This CDR3 is built from 14 residues.

The rearrangement uses TRBV5-5 and TRBJ1-2; D remains ambiguous. CDR1 SGHKS and CDR2 YYEKEE come from the germline V gene (reference sequence). The CDR3 sequence is 15 residues long. V lost 1 base and J 5 bases, leaving 15 bases between the germline ends. The CDR3 here is CASSLSSALSYGYTF. DNA of the CDR3: TGTGCCAGCAGCTTGTCCTCCGCATTATCATATGGCTACACCTTC.

The gene calls are TRBV4-3 and TRBJ2-7; a possible D gene is TRBD1 (6 bases). The CDR3 loop spans 14 amino acids. Germline V gene sequence: CDR1 LGHNA, CDR2 YSLEER. V gave up 0 bases and J gave up 5 bases, with 11 bases separating them. CDR3 DNA sequence: TGCGCCAGCAGCCAAGATCAGGGGCGCGACGAGCAGTACTTC. It yields the protein CASSQDQGRDEQYF.

The chain uses TRBV4-1 and TRBJ1-4; D is unclear. Germline CDR1 MGHRA, CDR2 YSYEKL. Deletions cut 1 base from V and 0 bases from J, with 15 bases between. The CDR3 extends over 18 amino acids. The CDR3 reads CASSQVGSSDSTNEKLFF. The CDR3, as DNA: TGCGCCAGCAGCCAAGTGGGGTCCAGCGACTCAACTAATGAAAAACTGTTTTTT.

The chain couples TRBV6-6 to TRBJ1-3; 8 positions match TRBD1. J lost 4 bases, V lost 2 bases, and 1 base had no gene match. The CDR3 runs 14 residues. Germline-derived CDR1 and CDR2 are MNHNY and SVGAGI (reference sequence). The CDR3 here is CASSYGQGGNTIYF. Here the CDR3 DNA reads TGTGCCAGCAGTTACGGACAGGGAGGAAACACCATATATTTT.

The chain combines TRBV21-1 with TRBJ2-7; the D call of TRBD2 is as the table states it, not checked on the DNA. TRBV21-1 is a pseudogene locus. CDR3 size: 15 residues. The CDR3 DNA reads TGTGCCACCGGGGAATGGGCGGGCCCCGTCTACGAGCAGTACTTC. Its translation: CATGEWAGPVYEQYF.

This chain joins TRBV5-1 and TRBJ1-1; D not resolved. The CDR3 spans 13 residues. Germline lookup yields CDR1 SGHRS and CDR2 YFSETQ. Deletions cut 4 bases from V and 6 bases from J, with 13 bases between. In DNA form, the CDR3 reads TGCGCCAGCAGCGGCTCGGGGAATGCTGAAGCTTTCTTT. Translation: CASSGSGNAEAFF. The full variable domain, with the rest looked up from reference TRBV5-1 and TRBJ1-1, is KAGVTQTPRYLIKTRGQQVTLSCSPISGHRSVSWYQQTPGQGLQFLFEYFSETQRNKGNFPGRFSGRQFSNSRSEMNVSTLELGDSALYLCASSGSGNAEAFFGQGTRLTVV.